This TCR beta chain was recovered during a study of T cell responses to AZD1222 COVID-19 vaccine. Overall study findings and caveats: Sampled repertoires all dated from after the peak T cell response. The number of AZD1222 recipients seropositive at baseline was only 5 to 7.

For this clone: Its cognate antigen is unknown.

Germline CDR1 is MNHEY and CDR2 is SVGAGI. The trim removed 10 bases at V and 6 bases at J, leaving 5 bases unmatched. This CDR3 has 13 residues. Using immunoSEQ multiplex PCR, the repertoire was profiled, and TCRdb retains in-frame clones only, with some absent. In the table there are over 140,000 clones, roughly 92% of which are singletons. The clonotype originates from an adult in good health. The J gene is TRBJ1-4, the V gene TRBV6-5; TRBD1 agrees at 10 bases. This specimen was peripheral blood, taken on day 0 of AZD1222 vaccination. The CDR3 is CATRGQGYEKLFF. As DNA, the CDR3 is TGTGCCACCAGGGGACAGGGGTATGAAAAACTGTTTTTT.